A single sample is the source of the 2 T cell receptor beta chains below, sequenced in a study of blood T cell repertoires in COVID-19. Sequencing used immunoSEQ multiplex PCR; TCRdb keeps in-frame clones, though not all of them. The table has some 140,000 clones, around 82% seen once. The sample was peripheral blood. These receptors were taken from a man between 60 and 70 years old with COVID-19, enrolled during active disease.

The V call is TRBV24-1, the J call TRBJ2-1; tentative D call: TRBD2 (6 bases). Germline lookup yields CDR1 KGHDR and CDR2 SFDVKD. Deletions cut 5 bases from V and 8 bases from J, with 15 bases between. This CDR3 spans 14 amino acids. Here the CDR3 DNA reads TGTGCCACCAGTGTCACGGGAGCAAAGGATGAGCAGTTCTTC. It is translated as CATSVTGAKDEQFF.

The chain joins TRBV9 to TRBJ1-2, with 7 bases aligning to TRBD1. Trimming took 4 bases from V and 5 from J; bases not matched to a gene: 14. The CDR3 contains 16 residues. Germline CDR1 and CDR2: SGDLS and YYNGEE. The CDR3 here is CASSLTGTADNYGYTF. Written as DNA, the CDR3 is TGTGCCAGCAGCCTTACGGGGACAGCTGACAATTATGGCTACACCTTC.